The T cell receptor beta chain under discussion was sequenced for a study of blood T cells in healthy people across ages (dated by TCRdb to the mid-2010s). Study-level background: Template switching captured roughly one uniquely barcoded TCR beta cDNA molecule per two T cells in model experiments. To avoid experimental bias, donors of different ages were distributed randomly across sequencing lanes. Two additional independent replicas of 1 million unique cDNA reads from the same blood draw were analyzed for two donors (one aged 18 to 29 and one aged 80 or older). The donors were divided into four age groups: young (average around 16 years), middle-aged (under 40), aged (approximately 64) and long-lived (roughly 82). Using deep sequencing normalized with unique cDNA molecular identifiers, the study measured how TCR beta repertoire diversity changes with age. Study-level results and caveats: Estimates of total diversity based on one million sequenced T cells were regarded as lower bounds and as underestimates. Compared with the aged group, the long-lived group had more naive CD4+ T cells, fewer expanded clones and increased TCR diversity, a pattern suggesting age selection. The percentage of naive T cells measured by flow cytometry correlated strongly with observed TCR beta diversity. Since profiling was done on bulk unsorted PBMCs, naive and antigen-experienced compartments could not be conclusively compared. Because donor CMV infection status was unknown, age-related changes in expanded clonotypes were potentially confounded. As age increased, observed TCR beta diversity per million T cells dropped in a roughly linear way, and a significant reduction was already evident by age about 40.

The CDR3 measures 21 amino acids from cysteine to phenylalanine. Only the CDR3 DNA stays, 63 bases, in frame from base 1. Trimming leaves V shorter by 5 bases and J shorter by 1 base, with the junction holding 17 bases beyond the gene matches. The germline V gene specifies KGHSH as CDR1 and LQKENI as CDR2. Systemically healthy Caucasian individuals from Russia, about 38 in total and aged about 6 to 95 years, were included as donors. Each donor gave ten milliliters of peripheral blood, collected into EDTA-treated Vacutainer tubes. Ficoll-Paque density-gradient centrifugation was used to isolate PBMCs, with at least 7 million obtained per sample. Trizol reagent was used to extract total RNA from PBMCs, with at least 5 micrograms per sample. Naive CD45RAhigh/CD27high T cell percentages were measured by flow cytometry on a PBMC aliquot from every donor. This clonotype was detected a few times. Its specific antigen is unknown. No base-level quality is on record; no much larger clone is a single base apart.

Library preparation was by 5' RACE. The run used an Illumina HiSeq 2500. A second PCR of roughly 7 to 11 cycles was performed with a sample-barcoded 5' primer and a J-beta primer mix. A template-switch 5' adaptor carrying 12 random nucleotides introduced a unique molecular identifier onto each TCR beta cDNA molecule. Each sample yielded at least 2.5 million CDR3-containing paired-end reads. All of the RNA was converted into first-strand cDNA using the Mint cDNA synthesis kit, with a TRBC-specific oligonucleotide serving as the primer. Following uracil-DNA glycosylase treatment, all cDNA underwent a first 18-cycle PCR with the universal primers M1SS and BC2_uni_R. As for the authors' bioinformatics: Normalization of each sample was performed by random selection of 1 million high-quality reads, each carrying a distinct molecular identifier. Instead of being binned into consensus sequences, reads that shared molecular identifiers were thrown out. MiTCR, with a Q25 quality threshold and the strictest error-elimination algorithm, was used for CDR3 identification, clonotype clustering and error correction. A nonparametric unseen species model with Euler transformation was used to estimate a lower bound on total TCR beta diversity. In-frame beta chains were kept once TCRdb had trimmed the public reads at Q25 with fastp and called clones with MiXCR. Duplicate CDR3 protein sequences are folded into a single record with the most common DNA and genes. TCRdb, not the authors, supplied the V and J calls. In this sample the table shows about 780,000 distinct CDR3 sequences, about 42% of which occur a single time. About a sixth of the sample is held by the ten biggest clonotypes.

The rearrangement joined TRBV18 to TRBJ2-1, and TRBD2 aligns with 13 junction nucleotides. This clonotype originated in an elderly man in good health. Sequencing was performed on blood. Here the CDR3 is given as CASSIYKGLAGSRWSYNEQFF. The sequenced DNA is TGTGCCAGCTCAATTTACAAGGGACTAGCGGGAAGTCGGTGGTCCTACAATGAGCAGTTCTTC.